This T cell receptor (beta chain) emerged from a study of blood T cells in healthy people across ages. The study, taken as a whole, reports: It was the long-lived donors that had more naive CD4+ cells and higher diversity than aged donors. Strong correlation was found linking TCR beta diversity to naive T cell percentage.

V shed 4 bases and J 4 bases; nucleotides not matched to a gene: 7. Germline CDR1 MNHNY, CDR2 SVGAGI (reference sequence). The CDR3 length is 15 residues. In its sample, this clonotype was seen a few times. Its specificity is unknown. Through a sample-barcoded 5' primer and a J-beta primer mix, a second PCR was run for 7 to 11 cycles. MiXCR, run by TCRdb on the 5' RACE reads, gives a single entry per CDR3 protein. The data hold roughly 700,000 distinct CDR3 sequences, with 25% observed a single time. The sample was also reused in another study, on T cells of mothers and their children.

J is TRBJ2-1 and V is TRBV6-6; 7 positions match TRBD2. This receptor was taken from a boy aged 5-17 years in good health. What was sequenced was blood. The DNA for the CDR3 is TGTGCCAGCAGTTCCCTGAGCGGGATTTACAATGAGCAGTTCTTC. It encodes CASSSLSGIYNEQFF.